The 26 T cell receptor beta chains in this list originate from one sample, sequenced in a study of beta chain features in type 1 diabetes. Expressed TCRB transcripts were sequenced, since all the RNA that had been isolated was reverse transcribed. Sequenced by immunoSEQ multiplex PCR; TCRdb stores in-frame clones only, minus some. Of almost 350,000 clones listed, approximately 9.9% were seen once; the top ten hold approximately 1%. These TCRs' antigens remain unknown. General study findings and limits: Shorter TCRB CDR3s, moderately but significantly so, were found in Type 1 diabetes patients in all four CD4+ subsets.

Sequences were obtained from central memory CD4+ T cells from blood. These receptors were collected from a man younger than 45 with type 1 diabetes.

This clone was counted a few times. This rearrangement joins TRBV11-2 to TRBJ1-1; unclear D gene. CDR1 is SGHAT, CDR2 FQNNGV, per germline. V lost 3 bases and J lost 1, with 6 bases in between. This CDR3 comprises 13 residues. The CDR3 spells CASSLTQNTEAFF. CDR3 nucleotide sequence: TGTGCCAGCAGCTTGACACAGAACACTGAAGCTTTCTTT.

This clone was detected only a few times. V usage is TRBV29-1 and J usage is TRBJ1-4, with 9 bases identical to TRBD1. This CDR3 is built from 15 residues. V lost 8 bases and J lost 6; bases outside the gene matches: 13. Germline V gene data show CDR1 as SQVTM and CDR2 as ANQGSEA. CDR3 coding DNA: TGCAGCACCCGGAGGACAGGGGCGCCTGATGAAAAACTGTTTTTT. Protein: CSTRRTGAPDEKLFF.

The chain recombines TRBV19 with TRBJ2-7; 8 nucleotides line up with TRBD1. V dropped 1 base and J dropped 3; count of bases not matched to a gene: 2. The CDR3 runs to 14 residues. Germline V gives CDR1 LNHDA, CDR2 SQIVND (reference sequence). The CDR3 loop is CASSIATGGYEQYF. CDR3 DNA sequence: TGTGCCAGTAGTATAGCAACAGGGGGCTACGAGCAGTACTTC.

The chain carries TRBV5-1 and TRBJ2-6, with D unclear. V was clipped by 6 bases and J by 0 bases, with 7 bases between them. CDR1 and CDR2 (germline): SGHRS, YFSETQ. The CDR3 runs to 14 residues. CDR3 residues: CASTPDSGANVLTF. CDR3 bases: TGCGCCAGCACACCGGACTCTGGGGCCAACGTCCTGACTTTC.

A few counts support this clone. The chain couples TRBV9 to TRBJ1-6; 11 bases are shared with TRBD1. Trimming at V came to 3 bases and at J to 9 bases, leaving 11 bases not matched to a gene. This CDR3 spans 17 amino acids. Germline lookup yields CDR1 SGDLS and CDR2 YYNGEE. CDR3 sequence: CASSDGQGATLSSPLHF. In DNA, the CDR3 is TGTGCCAGCAGCGATGGACAGGGGGCGACCCTAAGTTCACCCCTCCACTTT.

Concerning this clone itself: Other nucleotide sequences from this sample produce the same CDR3. The rearrangement links TRBV7-2 to TRBJ2-4, with unresolved D. Germline CDR1 SGHTA, CDR2 FQGNSA. CDR3 length: 14 residues. With 4 bases removed from V and 0 bases from J, the gap between germline ends came to 7 bases. The CDR3 is CASSSRIAKNIQYF. The CDR3 DNA follows: TGTGCCAGCAGCTCCCGGATAGCCAAAAACATTCAGTACTTC.

This clone was counted many times. The same CDR3 arises from other DNA sequences in this sample as well. V usage is TRBV29-1 and J usage is TRBJ2-7, with TRBD1 identical over 10 bases. Germline CDR1 reads SQVTM; CDR2 reads ANQGSEA. V shed 6 bases, J shed 3 bases, and the junction held 5 bases outside the gene matches. The CDR3 is 13 residues long. The chain's CDR3 is CSVAGTGDYEQYF. The DNA for the CDR3 is TGCAGCGTGGCCGGGACAGGGGACTACGAGCAGTACTTC.

This clone has more than one count but fewer than ten. The rearrangement joins TRBV6-5 to TRBJ2-7, with 7 bases lining up with TRBD1. From germline, CDR1 is MNHEY and CDR2 SVGAGI. J gave up 3 bases and V 0 bases, and 5 bases lay outside the gene matches. CDR3 length: 15 amino acids. The CDR3, as DNA: TGTGCCAGCAGTTACTCGAACAGGGGCGGCTACGAGCAGTACTTC. Encoded protein: CASSYSNRGGYEQYF.

The genes are TRBV11-2 and TRBJ2-1; 16 positions match TRBD2. Germline-derived CDR1 and CDR2 are SGHAT and FQNNGV. With 3 bases clipped from V and 7 bases from J, the junction kept 3 bases outside the gene matches. The CDR3 contains 16 residues. The CDR3 nucleotides are TGTGCCAGCAGCTTCGGGACTAGCGGGGGGGCAAATGAGCAGTTCTTC. Translation: CASSFGTSGGANEQFF. The full variable domain, in which reference TRBV11-2 and TRBJ2-1 provide the parts outside the CDR3, is EAGVAQSPRYKIIEKRQSVAFWCNPISGHATLYWYQQILGQGPKLLIQFQNNGVVDDSQLPKDRFSAERLKGVDSTLKIQPAKLEDSAVYLCASSFGTSGGANEQFFGPGTRLTVL.

This clone was seen a few times. The genes are TRBV6-5 and TRBJ2-5; possibly TRBD1 or TRBD2 for D (5 bases each). The V and J ends lost 9 bases and 1 base respectively, with 6 bases between them. The CDR3 length is 11 residues. Per the germline V gene, CDR1 is MNHEY and CDR2 is SVGAGI. This CDR3 reads CASGTQETQYF. CDR3 coding DNA: TGTGCCAGTGGGACCCAAGAGACCCAGTACTTC.

This clone has only a few counts. V is TRBV20-1 and J is TRBJ2-5; possible D gene TRBD2, 6 bases. The CDR3 sequence is 11 residues long. Germline V gene sequence: CDR1 DFQATT, CDR2 SNEGSKA (reference sequence). V lost 3 bases to trimming and J lost 8 bases, with 10 bases between them. The CDR3 protein is CSASQGGTQYF. In DNA, the CDR3 is TGCAGTGCTAGTCAGGGAGGTACCCAGTACTTC.

This clone came up a few times. V usage is TRBV15 and J usage is TRBJ2-6, with D hard to call. Looked up from germline, CDR1 is LNHNV and CDR2 is YYDKDF (reference sequence). The V and J ends lost 0 bases and 0 bases respectively, with 9 bases between them. CDR3 size: 17 residues. CDR3 nucleotide sequence: TGTGCCACCAGCAGAGAGAAGGGCTACTCTGGGGCCAACGTCCTGACTTTC. Translation gives CATSREKGYSGANVLTF.

The chain couples TRBV2 to TRBJ2-6, with D unresolved. The CDR3 has 13 residues. The V and J ends lost 7 bases and 2 bases respectively, with 6 bases between them. CDR1 SNHLY and CDR2 FYNNEI come from the germline V gene. The chain's CDR3 is CASIRPGANVLTF. Written as DNA, the CDR3 is TGTGCCAGCATCCGGCCTGGGGCCAACGTCCTGACTTTC. Full variable domain (missing parts from reference TRBV2 and TRBJ2-6): EPEVTQTPSHQVTQMGQEVILRCVPISNHLYFYWYRQILGQKVEFLVSFYNNEISEKSEIFDDQFSVERPDGSNFTLKIRSTKLEDSAMYFCASIRPGANVLTFGAGSRLTVL.

The J gene is TRBJ2-5, the V gene TRBV19; TRBD2 matches 10 bases. The germline V gene has CDR1 LNHDA and CDR2 SQIVND (reference sequence). The CDR3 loop spans 13 amino acids. V trimming: 5 bases; J trimming: 5 bases; junction bases outside the gene matches: 2. In nucleotides, the CDR3 is TGTGCCAGTAGTGAGACTAGCGGGGAGACCCAGTACTTC. It specifies CASSETSGETQYF. The whole variable domain, remainder taken from reference TRBV19 and TRBJ2-5, is DGGITQSPKYLFRKEGQNVTLSCEQNLNHDAMYWYRQDPGQGLRLIYYSQIVNDFQKGDIAEGYSVSREKKESFPLTVTSAQKNPTAFYLCASSETSGETQYFGPGTRLLVL.

This clone was observed at least ten times. The rearrangement links TRBV2 to TRBJ1-6; D ambiguous. The germline gives CDR1 SNHLY, CDR2 FYNNEI. This CDR3 region has 13 residues. The V end lost 3 bases, the J end lost 7 bases, and 7 bases lay between the germline ends. CDR3 protein: CASSEDVNSPLHF. The CDR3 DNA reads as TGTGCCAGCAGTGAGGACGTGAATTCACCCCTCCACTTT.

This clone was seen a few times. The chain combines TRBV9 with TRBJ1-2; no firm D call. V was clipped by 1 base and J by 6 bases, with 16 bases between them. CDR3 size: 15 residues. Germline CDR1 and CDR2: SGDLS and YYNGEE. The CDR3, as DNA: TGTGCCAGCAGCGTAAACGTCTCCCCAAGGGATGGCTACACCTTC. Its protein is CASSVNVSPRDGYTF.

This clone has a handful of counts. The chain uses TRBV13 and TRBJ1-6; no clear D gene. Germline CDR1 is PRHDT and CDR2 is FYEKMQ (reference sequence). Trimming stripped 3 bases from V and 10 bases from J, with 13 bases between. There are 14 residues in the CDR3. CDR3 coding DNA: TGTGCCAGCAGCTTTGGACGAGTGGACTCACCCCTCCACTTT. This sequence encodes CASSFGRVDSPLHF.

The chain couples TRBV6-5 to TRBJ1-6; no reliable D call. This CDR3 is built from 16 residues. V was pared by 2 bases and J by 0 bases, with 8 bases between. Per the germline V gene, CDR1 is MNHEY and CDR2 is SVGAGI. Here the CDR3 reads CASSYRSSSYNSPLHF. The CDR3 DNA follows: TGTGCCAGCAGTTACAGGAGTAGCTCCTATAATTCACCCCTCCACTTT.

This clone was observed a few times. V is TRBV29-1 and J is TRBJ1-4; D may be TRBD1 (6 bases). This CDR3 is 14 amino acids long. The V and J ends lost 6 bases and 5 bases respectively, with 16 bases between them. The germline gives CDR1 SQVTM, CDR2 ANQGSEA. The CDR3 DNA reads as TGCAGCGTACACATGACAGGAACGAATGAAAAACTGTTTTTT. Translation: CSVHMTGTNEKLFF.

This clone appeared a few times. CDR3 DNA: TGTGCCAGCAGCCCCCCCGTCGGGGGAGGCTATGGCTACACCTTC. Translated: CASSPPVGGGYGYTF. The chain has TRBV7-8 and TRBJ1-2; tentative D call: TRBD1 (5 bases). The CDR3 totals 15 residues. V lost 5 bases and J lost 4, with 17 bases in between. Germline CDR1 SGHVS, CDR2 FQNEAQ.

This clone was counted between two and nine times. This sequence joins TRBV28 and TRBJ2-2; unclear D gene. Trimming shortened V by 6 bases and J by 6 bases, and 5 bases separated the two germline ends. The CDR3 has 11 amino acids. The germline V gene has CDR1 MDHEN and CDR2 SYDVKM. The CDR3 here is CASSSSGELFF. Written as DNA, the CDR3 is TGTGCCAGCAGCTCGTCCGGGGAGCTGTTTTTT.

The chain is built from TRBV10-2 and TRBJ1-2; D is perhaps TRBD1 (6 bases). The CDR3 has 14 amino acids. The V gene's germline CDR1 is WSHSY and CDR2 SAAADI. V was shortened by 6 bases and J by 4 bases, with 15 bases between the two germline ends. CDR3 nucleotides: TGCGCCAGCAGGAGGATCGGGACAACCTATGGCTACACCTTC. Amino acid sequence: CASRRIGTTYGYTF.

This clone has just a few counts. The gene calls are TRBV4-3 and TRBJ1-2; D is possibly TRBD1 (5 bases). Trimming left V 1 base short and J 8 bases short, with 17 bases between. Germline CDR1 is LGHNA and CDR2 is YSLEER. The CDR3 covers 15 residues. The CDR3 region is CASSQVIKAGSGYTF. For the CDR3, the DNA is TGCGCCAGCAGCCAAGTCATAAAGGCAGGGAGCGGCTACACCTTC.

This clone was counted only a few times. The chain employs TRBV11-2 and TRBJ2-3, with no clear D. CDR1 is SGHAT, CDR2 FQNNGV, per germline. V lost 4 bases to trimming and J lost 4 bases, with 6 bases between them. There are 12 residues in the CDR3. The CDR3: CASSWSADTQYF. For the CDR3, the DNA is TGTGCCAGCAGCTGGTCGGCAGATACGCAGTATTTT.

The sample holds a few counts of this clone. This sequence joins TRBV9 and TRBJ2-2, with 7 bases lining up with TRBD2. This CDR3 comprises 16 residues. After removal of 6 bases from V and 1 base from J, the junction contained 9 bases not matched to a gene. From germline, CDR1 is SGDLS and CDR2 YYNGEE. The CDR3 reads CASTYGGGRNTGELFF. CDR3 nucleotides: TGTGCCAGCACCTACGGAGGCGGGAGGAACACCGGGGAGCTGTTTTTT.

Only a few counts were recorded for this clone. The gene calls are TRBV19 and TRBJ1-1; D is possibly TRBD1 (5 bases). CDR1 LNHDA and CDR2 SQIVND come from the germline V gene (reference sequence). The CDR3 has 12 residues. Trimming removed 6 bases at V and 7 bases at J, with 12 bases between. In DNA, the CDR3 is TGTGCCAGTAGCAGGGAGCAAAGTGAAGCTTTCTTT. Residues: CASSREQSEAFF.